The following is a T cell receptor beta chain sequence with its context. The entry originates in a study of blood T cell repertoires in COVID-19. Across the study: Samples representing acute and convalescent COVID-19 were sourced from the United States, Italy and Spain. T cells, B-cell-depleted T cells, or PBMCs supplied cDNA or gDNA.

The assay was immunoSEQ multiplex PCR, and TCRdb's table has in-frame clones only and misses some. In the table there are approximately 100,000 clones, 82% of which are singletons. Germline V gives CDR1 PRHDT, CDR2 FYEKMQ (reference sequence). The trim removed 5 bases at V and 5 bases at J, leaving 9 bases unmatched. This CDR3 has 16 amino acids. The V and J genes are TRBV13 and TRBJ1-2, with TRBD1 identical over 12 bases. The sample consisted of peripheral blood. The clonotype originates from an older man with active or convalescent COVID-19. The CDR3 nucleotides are TGTGCCAGCAGCCTCCCCGGGACAGGGGGCAGGTATGGCTACACCTTC. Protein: CASSLPGTGGRYGYTF.